A single sample is the source of the 21 T cell receptor beta chains below, sequenced in a study of shared clonotypes between healthy human individuals. Terminally differentiated effector memory CD45RA+ cells were excluded from the naive CD8 cells, which were CD45RO-negative and positively selected for CCR7. Assay used: immunoSEQ multiplex PCR; TCRdb lists only in-frame clones, some missing. The table records about 2.1 million clones, about 93% of them present only once. The specimen was naive CD8+ T cells from PBMCs. The receptors stem from a man in his late teens or twenties in good health. Some clones in this sample may be carry-over from other donors' samples.

The V and J genes are TRBV10-1 and TRBJ2-7; D unresolved. Trimming pared 7 bases from V and 3 bases from J, leaving 16 bases between. The CDR3 has 14 residues. Germline lookup yields CDR1 WNHNN and CDR2 SYGVQD (reference sequence). The DNA for the CDR3 is TGCGCCAGCACCACAAGCTCAGAGATCTACGAGCAGTACTTC. This gives the protein CASTTSSEIYEQYF.

CDR3 sequence: CASSLEGGRGTGELFF. As DNA, the CDR3 is TGTGCCAGCAGCTTAGAGGGCGGGAGGGGCACCGGGGAGCTGTTTTTT. The chain joins TRBV7-6 to TRBJ2-2; 9 positions agree with TRBD2. The CDR3 has 16 residues. CDR1 SGHVS and CDR2 FNYEAQ come from the germline V gene. V lost 1 base and J lost 4; bases outside the gene matches: 4.

The chain links TRBV5-6 to TRBJ2-7; 8 bases map to TRBD2. V lost 4 bases, J lost 5 bases, and 8 bases stayed unmatched. The V gene's germline CDR1 is SGHDT and CDR2 YYEEEE. CDR3 length equals 14 residues. CDR3 bases: TGTGCCAGCAGCCAGGTAGGGACTAGAGACGAGCAGTACTTC. This encodes CASSQVGTRDEQYF.

This clone occurred once. The chain carries TRBV4-1 and TRBJ2-1, with TRBD2 matching 15 bases. With 1 base clipped from V and 5 bases from J, the junction kept 6 bases outside the gene matches. Germline values: CDR1 MGHRA, CDR2 YSYEKL. The CDR3 is 18 residues long. This chain's CDR3 is CASSQGGGLAGGHNEQFF. CDR3 DNA sequence: TGCGCCAGCAGCCAAGGAGGGGGACTAGCGGGAGGTCACAATGAGCAGTTCTTC.

The chain combines TRBV30 with TRBJ1-1; no firm D call. The germline V and J ends were trimmed by 7 bases and 1 base, with 7 bases remaining between them. This CDR3 is 11 amino acids long. Germline V lookup: CDR1 GTSNPN, CDR2 SVGIG (reference sequence). The CDR3 DNA sequence: TGTGCCTCGAAACGGAACACTGAAGCTTTCTTT. Translating gives CASKRNTEAFF.

The CDR3 loop is CASSQDRSGSNSYEQYF. The CDR3 nucleotides read TGCGCCAGCAGCCAAGATAGAAGCGGGAGTAACTCCTACGAGCAGTACTTC. The chain couples TRBV4-1 to TRBJ2-7; TRBD2 aligns across 8 bases. V dropped 0 bases and J dropped 0; count of bases not matched to a gene: 7. Germline V gene lookup returns CDR1 MGHRA and CDR2 YSYEKL. The CDR3 contains 17 residues.

This rearrangement joins TRBV15 to TRBJ1-1; D is uncertain. Per germline, CDR1 LNHNV and CDR2 YYDKDF (reference sequence). V lost 2 bases to trimming and J lost 5 bases, with 12 bases between them. The length of the CDR3 is 14 residues. The CDR3 is CATSRPTLGTEAFF. CDR3 DNA: TGTGCCACCAGCAGACCGACTCTGGGAACTGAAGCTTTCTTT.

This clone was observed once. CDR3 sequence reads: CSAQIRSMRETQYF. The DNA for the CDR3 is TGCAGCGCCCAGATTCGTTCGATGAGAGAGACCCAGTACTTC. The rearrangement uses TRBV29-1 and TRBJ2-5; D unclear. V shed 7 bases and J shed 4 bases, with 19 bases lying between them. Per the germline V gene, CDR1 is SQVTM and CDR2 is ANQGSEA. The CDR3 has 14 amino acids.

This rearrangement joins TRBV4-1 to TRBJ2-1; possible D gene TRBD2, 6 bases. The CDR3 runs 16 residues. V was shortened by 0 bases and J by 9 bases, with 18 bases between the two germline ends. Per the germline V gene, CDR1 is MGHRA and CDR2 is YSYEKL. CDR3 nucleotides: TGCGCCAGCAGCCAAGAATCGGAGGGCCGTCCTATTGAGCAGTTCTTC. Its protein is CASSQESEGRPIEQFF.

The chain employs TRBV5-1 and TRBJ2-7; 7 nucleotides line up with TRBD1. The CDR3 is made up of 15 amino acids. The V and J ends lost 4 bases and 7 bases, in that order; junction bases with no gene match: 14. The V gene's germline CDR1 is SGHRS and CDR2 YFSETQ. This CDR3 reads CASSTWPGTAEEQYF. The CDR3 DNA reads TGCGCCAGCAGCACATGGCCCGGGACAGCAGAAGAGCAGTACTTC.

The chain has TRBV11-2 and TRBJ2-7, with 9 bases matching TRBD1. CDR1 and CDR2 (germline): SGHAT, FQNNGV. J was trimmed by 3 bases and V by 3 bases; bases with no gene match: 6. The CDR3 runs 15 residues. The CDR3 loop is CASSLAQTGGYEQYF. For the CDR3, the DNA is TGTGCCAGCAGCTTGGCCCAGACAGGGGGCTACGAGCAGTACTTC.

This chain links TRBV5-4 with TRBJ2-3, with 9 bases fitting TRBD2. Germline-derived CDR1 and CDR2 are SGHNT and YYREEE (reference sequence). The CDR3 spans 14 residues. The V gene end was trimmed by 4 bases and the J gene end by 5 bases; junction bases not matched to a gene: 5. The CDR3 loop is CASSSAGGGDTQYF. CDR3 coding DNA: TGTGCCAGCAGCAGCGCGGGAGGGGGAGATACGCAGTATTTT.

Only one count was recorded for this clone. The chain employs TRBV5-6 and TRBJ2-7; 9 bases map to TRBD1. J gave up 6 bases and V 3 bases, and 7 bases lay outside the gene matches. CDR3 length: 14 residues. Looked up from germline, CDR1 is SGHDT and CDR2 is YYEEEE. The CDR3 nucleotides are TGTGCCAGCAGCTCCGGGACAGGGAACGCCGAGCAGTACTTC. Protein product: CASSSGTGNAEQYF.

The chain is built from TRBV19 and TRBJ2-6, with a tentative D call TRBD1 (5 bases). The CDR3 runs 13 residues. With 10 bases removed from V and 4 bases from J, the gap between germline ends came to 11 bases. CDR1 LNHDA and CDR2 SQIVND come from the germline V gene (reference sequence). CDR3 loop: CATNSGGANVLTF. The CDR3 coding sequence is TGTGCCACAAACTCAGGGGGGGCCAACGTCCTGACTTTC.

The chain links TRBV19 to TRBJ1-3; 7 bases align to TRBD1. Germline loops: CDR1 LNHDA, CDR2 SQIVND (reference sequence). The CDR3 covers 14 residues. The ends lost 7 bases at V and 3 bases at J; junction bases unmatched: 6. CDR3 sequence reads: CASINRGYGNTIYF. CDR3 sequence (DNA): TGTGCCAGTATTAACAGGGGTTATGGAAACACCATATATTTT.

The chain links TRBV27 to TRBJ1-1, with 8 bases identical to TRBD1. V lost 3 bases, J lost 7 bases, and 7 bases stayed unmatched. Germline CDR1 is MNHEY and CDR2 is SMNVEV (reference sequence). The CDR3 extends over 14 amino acids. The CDR3 spells CASSFRDRRSEAFF. In DNA form, the CDR3 reads TGTGCCAGCAGTTTTCGGGACAGGCGGAGTGAAGCTTTCTTT.

The chain recombines TRBV6-6 with TRBJ1-5; tentatively, D is TRBD1 (6 bases). The germline V gene has CDR1 MNHNY and CDR2 SVGAGI (reference sequence). V was clipped by 1 base and J by 6 bases, with 16 bases between them. The CDR3 covers 16 residues. The CDR3 region has the DNA TGTGCCAGCAGTTACTGGGACACGCAGGTGGGTCAGCCCCAGCATTTT. It specifies CASSYWDTQVGQPQHF.

This rearrangement joins TRBV28 to TRBJ1-2; 7 bases line up with TRBD1. The trim removed 6 bases at V and 8 bases at J, leaving 21 bases unmatched. There are 17 residues in the CDR3. Per germline, CDR1 MDHEN and CDR2 SYDVKM. The CDR3 sequence: CASRREGSTGFGLGYTF. DNA of the CDR3: TGTGCCAGCAGACGAGAGGGTTCGACAGGGTTTGGCTTAGGCTACACCTTC.

The chain couples TRBV27 to TRBJ1-5; D ambiguous. Germline lookup yields CDR1 MNHEY and CDR2 SMNVEV (reference sequence). The V end was cut by 7 bases, the J end by 7 bases, with 20 bases between. The CDR3 is 15 amino acids. The CDR3 sequence is CASTPGVGLPQPQHF. The CDR3 coding sequence is TGTGCCAGCACCCCGGGTGTCGGTCTTCCCCAGCCCCAGCATTTT.

The rearrangement joins TRBV13 to TRBJ2-7; TRBD2 matches 7 bases. Germline V lookup: CDR1 PRHDT, CDR2 FYEKMQ (reference sequence). V lost 0 bases, J lost 0 bases, and 2 bases stayed unmatched. This CDR3 region has 15 residues. This chain's CDR3 is CASSLGPSGSYEQYF. The CDR3, as DNA: TGTGCCAGCAGCTTAGGCCCTAGCGGCTCCTACGAGCAGTACTTC.

The V call is TRBV27, the J call TRBJ2-5; TRBD1 matches at 9 bases. The CDR3 totals 15 residues. The trim removed 4 bases at V and 1 base at J, leaving 4 bases unmatched. Per the germline V gene, CDR1 is MNHEY and CDR2 is SMNVEV (reference sequence). The CDR3 DNA reads as TGTGCCAGCAGTTCAACAGGGGGCTTCCAAGAGACCCAGTACTTC. Amino acids: CASSSTGGFQETQYF.